The 21 T cell receptor beta chains below were found in one sample sequenced in a study of shared clonotypes between healthy human individuals. The repertoire was sequenced with immunoSEQ multiplex PCR; TCRdb's copy has only in-frame clones and lacks some. The sample has some 360,000 clones, around four fifths seen once. The specimen sequenced was memory CD4+ T cells sorted from blood. Subset here: CD45RA-negative fraction. These receptor sequences come from a man younger than 45 in good health.

The chain has TRBV11-2 and TRBJ2-6; weak D call: TRBD1 (6 bases). The V end lost 2 bases, the J end lost 0 bases, and 14 bases lay between the germline ends. The germline V gene encodes CDR1 SGHAT and CDR2 FQNNGV. The CDR3 is made up of 18 amino acids. The chain's CDR3 is CASSLQGPNFSGANVLTF. CDR3 nucleotide sequence: TGTGCCAGCAGCTTACAGGGGCCGAACTTCTCTGGGGCCAACGTCCTGACTTTC.

The chain links TRBV7-6 to TRBJ2-3; TRBD2 agrees at 8 bases. V was pared by 5 bases and J by 4 bases, with 8 bases of the junction left unmatched. This CDR3 has 15 amino acids. CDR1 SGHVS and CDR2 FNYEAQ come from the germline V gene. The CDR3 loop reads CASSPGAGGADTQYF. CDR3 bases: TGTGCCAGCAGCCCAGGGGCGGGAGGCGCAGATACGCAGTATTTT. Complete variable domain (other parts from reference TRBV7-6 and TRBJ2-3): GAGVSQSPRYKVTKRGQDVALRCDPISGHVSLYWYRQALGQGPEFLTYFNYEAQQDKSGLPNDRFSAERPEGSISTLTIQRTEQRDSAMYRCASSPGAGGADTQYFGPGTRLTVL.

The chain couples TRBV2 to TRBJ2-1, with 8 bases lining up with TRBD1. Trimming at V came to 8 bases and at J to 2 bases, leaving 8 bases not matched to a gene. The CDR3 runs 15 residues. Germline CDR1 is SNHLY and CDR2 is FYNNEI. CDR3 sequence (DNA): TGTGCCAGCGAAACAGGGGGTTACCCCTACAATGAGCAGTTCTTC. The encoded protein is CASETGGYPYNEQFF.

This chain links TRBV25-1 with TRBJ1-2; weak D call: TRBD1 (6 bases). The CDR3 runs 16 residues. Trimming left V 4 bases short and J 3 bases short, with 18 bases between. The germline CDR1 and CDR2 sequences are MGHDK and SYGVNS. This CDR3 reads CASSVLGGGADYGYTF. In nucleotides, the CDR3 is TGTGCCAGCAGTGTCCTAGGAGGGGGGGCAGACTATGGCTACACCTTC.

Note on this clone: Germline is not matched at one junction end, which may reflect a read error. The chain uses TRBV15 and TRBJ2-7; TRBD2 agrees at 10 bases. CDR3 length equals 13 residues. Germline CDR1 and CDR2: LNHNV and YYDKDF (reference sequence). This CDR3 is CATSRDRGLASHF. Here the CDR3 DNA reads TGTGCCACCAGCAGAGATCGGGGACTAGCGAGCCACTTC.

The CDR3 DNA reads TGTGCCAGCAGCTTCCCGGGATCTGGGGCCAACGTCCTGACTTTC. Its translation: CASSFPGSGANVLTF. The chain uses TRBV5-6 and TRBJ2-6; D is perhaps TRBD2 (5 bases). The CDR3 is made up of 15 amino acids. Deletions cut 2 bases from V and 1 base from J, with 7 bases between. The V gene's germline CDR1 is SGHDT and CDR2 YYEEEE.

The V call is TRBV27, the J call TRBJ1-2, with no clear D. V was cut by 0 bases and J by 1 base, with 18 bases left in between. CDR1 MNHEY and CDR2 SMNVEV come from the germline V gene (reference sequence). The CDR3 loop spans 18 amino acids. The CDR3 sequence: CASSLSGQEIRSNYGYTF. Here the CDR3 DNA reads TGTGCCAGCAGTTTATCTGGGCAGGAGATAAGAAGTAACTATGGCTACACCTTC.

This clone was counted only a few times. Other DNA variants within this sample encode the same CDR3. The chain couples TRBV27 to TRBJ2-7; D possibly corresponds to TRBD1 (5 bases). The germline V and J ends were trimmed by 2 bases and 4 bases, with 18 bases remaining between them. Germline CDR1 MNHEY, CDR2 SMNVEV (reference sequence). The CDR3 has 16 residues. The CDR3 nucleotides read TGTGCCAGCAGTTTAGTTCAGGGATCAGTGATTTACGAGCAGTACTTC. This codes for CASSLVQGSVIYEQYF.

This sequence joins TRBV5-1 and TRBJ1-3, with D possibly matching TRBD1 (6 bases). Germline CDR1 SGHRS, CDR2 YFSETQ. Trimming took 0 bases from V and 8 from J, leaving 9 bases between them. The CDR3 sequence is 13 residues long. CDR3 region: CASSLEGEDTIYF. CDR3 bases: TGCGCCAGCAGCTTGGAGGGGGAGGACACCATATATTTT.

This rearrangement joins TRBV2 to TRBJ2-7; D perhaps matches TRBD1 (5 bases). Trimming took 8 bases from V and 2 from J, leaving 13 bases between them. Germline assignment: CDR1 SNHLY and CDR2 FYNNEI. This CDR3 is 13 amino acids long. In DNA, the CDR3 is TGTGCCAGCTCTCGGGCAGGGACCTACGAGCAGTACTTC. The encoded protein is CASSRAGTYEQYF.

The chain couples TRBV19 to TRBJ2-3; maybe TRBD2 (5 bases). Trimming stripped 7 bases from V and 2 bases from J, with 13 bases between. Germline V gene sequence: CDR1 LNHDA, CDR2 SQIVND (reference sequence). The CDR3 has 14 residues. The CDR3 nucleotides read TGTGCCAGTAATACTAGAACCTTCACAGATACGCAGTATTTT. It codes for CASNTRTFTDTQYF. Full variable domain (remainder filled in from reference TRBV19 and TRBJ2-3): DGGITQSPKYLFRKEGQNVTLSCEQNLNHDAMYWYRQDPGQGLRLIYYSQIVNDFQKGDIAEGYSVSREKKESFPLTVTSAQKNPTAFYLCASNTRTFTDTQYFGPGTRLTVL.

Comment on this clone: Other DNA variants within this sample encode the same CDR3. The chain recombines TRBV11-2 with TRBJ1-4; D is ambiguous. The CDR3 runs to 13 residues. V shed 5 bases and J shed 8 bases, with 12 bases lying between them. In germline, CDR1 is SGHAT, CDR2 FQNNGV. The CDR3 loop reads CASSKTGREKLFF. The CDR3 region has the DNA TGTGCCAGCAGCAAGACGGGTCGGGAAAAACTGTTTTTT.

The chain recombines TRBV6-1 with TRBJ1-5; D is possibly TRBD1 (5 bases). Germline V gene sequence: CDR1 MNHNS, CDR2 SASEGT. Trimming cost V 2 bases and J 7 bases, with 18 bases left between them. The CDR3 length is 16 residues. CDR3 protein: CASSESFGGLGQPQHF. DNA for the CDR3: TGTGCCAGCAGTGAATCTTTCGGGGGGTTGGGGCAGCCCCAGCATTTT.

CDR3 residues: CASGGRDEKLFF. In nucleotides, the CDR3 is TGTGCCAGCGGCGGTAGGGATGAAAAACTGTTTTTT. V is TRBV5-6 and J is TRBJ1-4; D remains ambiguous. This CDR3 has 12 amino acids. V dropped 7 bases and J dropped 6 bases, with 10 bases sitting between them. The germline V gene encodes CDR1 SGHDT and CDR2 YYEEEE.

This chain uses TRBV2 with TRBJ2-7, with a weak D call TRBD1 (6 bases). The ends were cut back, 5 bases at V and 9 bases at J, with 17 bases in the middle. This CDR3 spans 13 amino acids. Germline CDR1 is SNHLY and CDR2 is FYNNEI. The CDR3: CASSQGLQGRQYF. The CDR3 DNA reads as TGTGCCAGCAGTCAGGGGTTACAAGGTCGGCAGTACTTC.

The chain employs TRBV6-5 and TRBJ2-3, with D tentatively TRBD1 (6 bases). Germline V gives CDR1 MNHEY, CDR2 SVGAGI. Trimming removed 2 bases at V and 4 bases at J, with 16 bases between. The CDR3 loop spans 16 amino acids. The DNA of the CDR3 is TGTGCCAGCAGTTACACACCAACAGGGTCGGCAGATACGCAGTATTTT. Its translation: CASSYTPTGSADTQYF.

V is TRBV5-6 and J is TRBJ2-3, with D unclear. Germline-derived CDR1 and CDR2 are SGHDT and YYEEEE. Trimming took 4 bases from V and 4 from J, leaving 7 bases between them. This CDR3 is built from 12 residues. The CDR3 sequence is CASSRDADTQYF. As DNA, the CDR3 is TGTGCCAGCAGCCGCGACGCAGATACGCAGTATTTT.

The chain combines TRBV9 with TRBJ2-3; perhaps TRBD2 as D (6 bases). Germline V gene sequence: CDR1 SGDLS, CDR2 YYNGEE. Trimming took 0 bases from V and 2 from J, leaving 10 bases between them. The CDR3 extends over 15 amino acids. The CDR3 loop is CASSVVEGLTDTQYF. The CDR3 nucleotides read TGTGCCAGCAGCGTAGTTGAGGGACTCACAGATACGCAGTATTTT.

This clone was seen ten or more times. The chain combines TRBV9 with TRBJ1-2; no firm D call. Germline V lookup: CDR1 SGDLS, CDR2 YYNGEE. The CDR3 is 15 amino acids. V shed 0 bases and J shed 4 bases, with 13 bases lying between them. The CDR3 DNA reads TGTGCCAGCAGCGTAGGTGCACAGTCCGTCTATGGCTACACCTTC. Translation: CASSVGAQSVYGYTF. The variable domain in full, completed from reference TRBV9 and TRBJ1-2, reads DSGVTQTPKHLITATGQRVTLRCSPRSGDLSVYWYQQSLDQGLQFLIQYYNGEERAKGNILERFSAQQFPDLHSELNLSSLELGDSALYFCASSVGAQSVYGYTFGSGTRLTVV.

The chain links TRBV5-4 to TRBJ2-6; 11 bases are a match to TRBD2. CDR1 is SGHNT and CDR2 is YYREEE in the germline V gene (reference sequence). The CDR3 runs to 20 residues. Trimming cost V 4 bases and J 0 bases; bases outside gene matches: 12. The DNA of the CDR3 is TGTGCCAGCAGCGGACTCTTGGGACTAGCGGCTAGCTCTGGGGCCAACGTCCTGACTTTC. This sequence encodes CASSGLLGLAASSGANVLTF.

The chain employs TRBV13 and TRBJ2-7; 8 bases are a match to TRBD2. J gave up 2 bases and V 5 bases, and 8 bases lay outside the gene matches. From germline, CDR1 is PRHDT and CDR2 FYEKMQ (reference sequence). The CDR3 is made up of 15 amino acids. The CDR3: CASSRMVSGTYEQYF. The DNA of the CDR3 is TGTGCCAGCAGCCGGATGGTTAGCGGGACCTACGAGCAGTACTTC.